The 5 T cell receptor beta chains below were found in one sample sequenced in a study of shared clonotypes between healthy human individuals. Naive CD8 isolation took CD45RO-negative cells positively selected for CCR7 and excluded terminally differentiated effector memory CD45RA+ cells. Libraries were prepared by immunoSEQ multiplex PCR; TCRdb keeps only in-frame clonotypes and omits some of them. The sample shows about 2.2 million clones, about 93% of them seen only once. The sequencing sample was made of naive CD8+ T cells from PBMCs. All receptors derive from a man aged 18-30 years in good health. Some clones in this sample may be carry-over from other donors' samples.

Here the CDR3 DNA reads TGTGCCAGCAGCGTCAGGGGAGACTACCAAGAGACCCAGTACTTC. Its protein product is CASSVRGDYQETQYF. The rearrangement uses TRBV9 and TRBJ2-5; TRBD1 is a possible D gene (6 bases). The ends were cut back, 2 bases at V and 0 bases at J, with 11 bases in the middle. Germline V CDR1 and CDR2: SGDLS, YYNGEE. The CDR3 loop spans 15 amino acids.

Regarding this clone: Other DNA sequences of this sample code for an identical CDR3. CDR3 region: CASSPRGGELFF. Here the CDR3 DNA reads TGCGCCAGCAGCCCTAGAGGCGGGGAGCTGTTTTTT. The rearrangement uses TRBV4-1 and TRBJ2-2; D is undetermined. V shed 4 bases and J shed 7 bases, with 7 bases lying between them. Germline V gives CDR1 MGHRA, CDR2 YSYEKL. The CDR3 runs to 12 residues.

The chain joins TRBV6-1 to TRBJ1-1; D unclear. V gave up 8 bases and J gave up 8 bases, with 15 bases separating them. Per the germline V gene, CDR1 is MNHNS and CDR2 is SASEGT. The CDR3 covers 12 residues. The CDR3 sequence: CASYYGFGEAFF. CDR3 coding DNA: TGTGCCAGCTACTATGGGTTTGGGGAAGCTTTCTTT.

The V and J genes are TRBV7-6 and TRBJ2-1; 11 positions match TRBD2. V shed 5 bases and J 0 bases; nucleotides not matched to a gene: 12. Germline CDR1 reads SGHVS; CDR2 reads FNYEAQ. This CDR3 region has 19 residues. In DNA form, the CDR3 reads TGTGCCAGCAGCCCGGTGCGGCTAGCGGGAGGCCCCTCCTACAATGAGCAGTTCTTC. It is translated as CASSPVRLAGGPSYNEQFF.

The V call is TRBV5-6, the J call TRBJ2-7, with 10 bases that match TRBD2. V lost 4 bases to trimming and J lost 4 bases; unmatched junction nucleotides: 5. The germline CDR1 and CDR2 sequences are SGHDT and YYEEEE. The CDR3 has 14 amino acids. This CDR3 reads CASSAGLAVYEQYF. CDR3 in DNA: TGTGCCAGCAGCGCCGGACTAGCGGTGTACGAGCAGTACTTC.